This record covers a single T cell receptor beta chain. Its antigen is not known. Second doses that came at about 4 or about 12 weeks were put together. The sample originates from a study of T cell responses to AZD1222 COVID-19 vaccine. Measured with immunoSEQ multiplex PCR; TCRdb has only the in-frame clones, and not every one. The sample consists of 110,000 to 150,000 clones, roughly 93% of them appearing once. CDR1 SGHVS and CDR2 FQNEAQ come from the germline V gene. The J segment lost 7 bases and the V segment lost 7 bases, leaving 9 bases of the junction unmatched. The CDR3 runs 15 residues. Broader study findings: After two AZD1222 doses, spike-specific TCR breadth and depth rose versus day 0. Baseline serology detected seropositivity in only six or seven AZD1222 recipients. Regions 160-218 and 743-854 held dominance among vaccine-associated CD4 TCRs, which spanned spike.

This sequence was found in an adult who received the AZD1222 COVID-19 vaccine. This chain joins TRBV7-8 and TRBJ2-1; 11 positions agree with TRBD1. Specimen: peripheral blood, collected 28 days after the second AZD1222 dose. CDR3 nucleotides: TGTGCCAGCACCCATCGGACAGGGGGCTTGAATGAGCAGTTCTTC. This gives the protein CASTHRTGGLNEQFF.